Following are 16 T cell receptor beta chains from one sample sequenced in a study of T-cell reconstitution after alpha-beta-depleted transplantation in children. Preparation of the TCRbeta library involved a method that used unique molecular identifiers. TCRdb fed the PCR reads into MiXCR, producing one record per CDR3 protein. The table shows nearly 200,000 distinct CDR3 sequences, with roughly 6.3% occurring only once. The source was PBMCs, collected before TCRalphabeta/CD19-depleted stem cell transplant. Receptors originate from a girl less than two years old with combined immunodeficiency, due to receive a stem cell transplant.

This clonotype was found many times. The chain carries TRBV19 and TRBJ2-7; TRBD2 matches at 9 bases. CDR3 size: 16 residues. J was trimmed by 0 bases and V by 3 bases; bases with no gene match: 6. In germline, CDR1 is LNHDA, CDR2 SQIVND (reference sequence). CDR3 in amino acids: CASSMGTSPSSYEQYF. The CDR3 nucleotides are TGTGCCAGTAGTATGGGGACTAGCCCAAGCTCCTACGAGCAGTACTTC. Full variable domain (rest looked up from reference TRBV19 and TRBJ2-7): DGGITQSPKYLFRKEGQNVTLSCEQNLNHDAMYWYRQDPGQGLRLIYYSQIVNDFQKGDIAEGYSVSREKKESFPLTVTSAQKNPTAFYLCASSMGTSPSSYEQYFGPGTRLTVT.

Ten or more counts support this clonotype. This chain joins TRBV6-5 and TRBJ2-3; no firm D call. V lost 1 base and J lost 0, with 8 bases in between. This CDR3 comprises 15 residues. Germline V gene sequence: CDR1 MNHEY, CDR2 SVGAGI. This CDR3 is CASSYLTESTDTQYF. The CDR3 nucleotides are TGTGCCAGCAGTTACTTGACCGAAAGCACAGATACGCAGTATTTT.

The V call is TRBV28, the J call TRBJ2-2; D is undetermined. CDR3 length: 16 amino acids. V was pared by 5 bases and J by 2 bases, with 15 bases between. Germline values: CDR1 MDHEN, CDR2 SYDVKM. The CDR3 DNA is TGTGCCAGCAGTCCTCGCCCGGGTCGCAACACCGGGGAGCTGTTTTTT. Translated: CASSPRPGRNTGELFF. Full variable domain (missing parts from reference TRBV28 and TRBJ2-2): DVKVTQSSRYLVKRTGEKVFLECVQDMDHENMFWYRQDPGLGLRLIYFSYDVKMKEKGDIPEGYSVSREKKERFSLILESASTNQTSMYLCASSPRPGRNTGELFFGEGSRLTVL.

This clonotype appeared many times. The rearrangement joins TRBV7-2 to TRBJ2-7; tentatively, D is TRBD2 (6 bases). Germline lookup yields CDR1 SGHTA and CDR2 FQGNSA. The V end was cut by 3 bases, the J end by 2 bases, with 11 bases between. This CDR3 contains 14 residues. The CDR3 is CASSFGTLTYEQYF. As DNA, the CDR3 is TGTGCCAGCAGCTTCGGGACTTTAACCTACGAGCAGTACTTC. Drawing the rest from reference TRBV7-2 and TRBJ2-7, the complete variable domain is GAGVSQSPSNKVTEKGKDVELRCDPISGHTALYWYRQSLGQGLEFLIYFQGNSAPDKSGLPSDRFSAERTGGSVSTLTIQRTQQEDSAVYLCASSFGTLTYEQYFGPGTRLTVT.

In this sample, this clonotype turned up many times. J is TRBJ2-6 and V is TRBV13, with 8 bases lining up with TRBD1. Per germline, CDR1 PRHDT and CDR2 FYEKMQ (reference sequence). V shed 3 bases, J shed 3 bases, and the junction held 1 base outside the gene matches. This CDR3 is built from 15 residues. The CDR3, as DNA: TGTGCCAGCAGCTTTACAGGGGGTGGGGCCAACGTCCTGACTTTC. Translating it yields CASSFTGGGANVLTF.

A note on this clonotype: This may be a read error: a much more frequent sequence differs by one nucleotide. In nucleotides, the CDR3 is TGTGCCAGCAGCTTAGGGTTAGCGGGAGACATTTTAATTAATGAGCAGTTCTTC. It codes for CASSLGLAGDILINEQFF. The gene calls are TRBV7-3 and TRBJ2-1, with 9 bases lining up with TRBD2. CDR1 is SGHTA, CDR2 FQGTGA, per germline. The CDR3 covers 18 residues. Trimming removed 2 bases from V and 7 bases from J; junction bases left unmatched: 15. The complete variable domain, with remaining parts taken from reference TRBV7-3 and TRBJ2-1, reads GAGVSQTPSNKVTEKGKYVELRCDPISGHTALYWYRQSLGQGPEFLIYFQGTGAADDSGLPNDRFFAVRPEGSVSTLKIQRTERGDSAVYLCASSLGLAGDILINEQFFGPGTRLTVL.

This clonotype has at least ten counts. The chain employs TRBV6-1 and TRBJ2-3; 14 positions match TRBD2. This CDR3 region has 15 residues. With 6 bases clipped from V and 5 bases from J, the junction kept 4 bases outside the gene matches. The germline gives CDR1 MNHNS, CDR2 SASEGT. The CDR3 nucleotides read TGTGCCAGCAGCTCGGGACTAGCGGGAGTAGATACGCAGTATTTT. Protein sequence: CASSSGLAGVDTQYF.

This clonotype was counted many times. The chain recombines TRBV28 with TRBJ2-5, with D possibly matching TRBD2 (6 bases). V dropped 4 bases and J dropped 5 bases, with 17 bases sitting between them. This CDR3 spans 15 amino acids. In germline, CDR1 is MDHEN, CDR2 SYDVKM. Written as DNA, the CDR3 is TGTGCCAGCAGTTACCGATACGAGGCGGGGGAGACCCAGTACTTC. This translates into CASSYRYEAGETQYF.

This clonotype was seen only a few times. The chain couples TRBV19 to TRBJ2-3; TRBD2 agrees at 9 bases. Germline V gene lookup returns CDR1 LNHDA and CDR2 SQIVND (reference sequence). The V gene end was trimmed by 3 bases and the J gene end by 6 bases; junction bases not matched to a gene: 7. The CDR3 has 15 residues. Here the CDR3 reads CASSIASGIGDTQYF. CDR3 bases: TGTGCCAGTAGTATTGCTAGCGGGATTGGCGATACGCAGTATTTT.

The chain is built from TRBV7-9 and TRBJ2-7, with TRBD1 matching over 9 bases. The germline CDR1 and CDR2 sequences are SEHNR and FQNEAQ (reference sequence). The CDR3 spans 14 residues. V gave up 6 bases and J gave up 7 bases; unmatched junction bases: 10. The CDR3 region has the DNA TGTGCCAGCAGACCCCGGGACAGGGAAAGGGAGCAGTACTTC. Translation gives CASRPRDREREQYF.

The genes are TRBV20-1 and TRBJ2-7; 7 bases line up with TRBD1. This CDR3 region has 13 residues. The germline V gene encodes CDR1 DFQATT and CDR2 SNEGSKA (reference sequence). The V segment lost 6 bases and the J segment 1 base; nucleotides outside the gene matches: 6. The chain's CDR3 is CSAPGQMSYEQYF. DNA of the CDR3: TGCAGTGCCCCGGGACAGATGTCCTACGAGCAGTACTTC.

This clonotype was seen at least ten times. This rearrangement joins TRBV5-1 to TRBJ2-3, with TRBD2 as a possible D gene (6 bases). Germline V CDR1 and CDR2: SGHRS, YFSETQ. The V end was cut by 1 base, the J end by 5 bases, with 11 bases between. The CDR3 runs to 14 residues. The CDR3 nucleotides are TGCGCCAGCAGCTTGAGGCTAGCGCGAGATACGCAGTATTTT. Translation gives CASSLRLARDTQYF. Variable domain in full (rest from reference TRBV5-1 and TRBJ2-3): KAGVTQTPRYLIKTRGQQVTLSCSPISGHRSVSWYQQTPGQGLQFLFEYFSETQRNKGNFPGRFSGRQFSNSRSEMNVSTLELGDSALYLCASSLRLARDTQYFGPGTRLTVL.

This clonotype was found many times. The DNA for the CDR3 is TGCAGCGTTGTTGGTTCTGGAAACACCATATATTTT. This translates into CSVVGSGNTIYF. This chain uses TRBV29-1 with TRBJ1-3; D not resolved. Germline values: CDR1 SQVTM, CDR2 ANQGSEA. The CDR3 has 12 amino acids. V was pared by 4 bases and J by 1 base, with 5 bases between. Together with reference TRBV29-1 and TRBJ1-3, the CDR3 gives the full variable domain: SAVISQKPSRDICQRGTSLTIQCQVDSQVTMMFWYRQQPGQSLTLIATANQGSEATYESGFVIDKFPISRPNLTFSTLTVSNMSPEDSSIYLCSVVGSGNTIYFGEGSWLTVV.

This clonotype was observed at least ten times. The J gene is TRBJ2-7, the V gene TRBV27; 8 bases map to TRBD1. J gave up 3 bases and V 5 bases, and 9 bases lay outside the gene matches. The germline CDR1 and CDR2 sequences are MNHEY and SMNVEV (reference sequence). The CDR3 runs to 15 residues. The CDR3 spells CASSLYTGTGYEQYF. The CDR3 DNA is TGTGCCAGCAGTCTTTACACCGGGACAGGCTACGAGCAGTACTTC.

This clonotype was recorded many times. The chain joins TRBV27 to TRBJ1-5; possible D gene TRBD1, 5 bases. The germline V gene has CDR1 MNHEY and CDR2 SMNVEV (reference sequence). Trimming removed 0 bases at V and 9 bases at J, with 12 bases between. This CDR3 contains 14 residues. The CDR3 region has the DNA TGTGCCAGCAGTTTATCCCCATTGGGGGGGCCCCAGCATTTT. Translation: CASSLSPLGGPQHF.

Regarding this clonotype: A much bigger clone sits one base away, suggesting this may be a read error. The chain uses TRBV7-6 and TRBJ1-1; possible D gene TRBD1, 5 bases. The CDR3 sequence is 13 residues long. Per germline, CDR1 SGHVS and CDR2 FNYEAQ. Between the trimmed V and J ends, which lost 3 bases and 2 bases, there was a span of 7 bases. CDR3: CASSFRGNTEAFF. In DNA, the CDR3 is TGTGCCAGCAGCTTTAGGGGAAACACTGAAGCTTTCTTT.